A selection of T cell receptor beta chains follows, all from one sample in a study of T-cell reconstitution after alpha-beta-depleted transplantation in children. TCRdb passed the PCR reads through MiXCR, listing each CDR3 protein once. The data hold 170,000 or so distinct CDR3 sequences, with less than 8% observed a single time. The material sequenced was PBMCs from the stem cell graft donor, taken from the stem cell graft. These receptor sequences come from a human donor who donated a stem cell graft to a child with Wiskott-Aldrich syndrome. Each CDR3 is given with its conserved first and last residue.

TRBV25-1 | CASSEFSPQLYGYTF
TRBV20-1 | CSGQGAGEQYF
TRBV20-1 | CSARGLQGTSNQPQHF
TRBV7-9 | CASSPLYHNEQFF
TRBV5-1 | CASSLADSWDTNEKLFF
TRBV7-2 | CASSLDRGSPLHF
TRBV6-2/TRBV6-3 | CASSYYDYEQYF
TRBV28 | CASSFHIADFSYEQYF
TRBV9 | CASSVAGGQGLFTGELFF
TRBV7-2 | CASSLSTGFGNEQFF
TRBV6-2/TRBV6-3 | CASGDQETQYF
TRBV6-4 | CASSDRGGRNEQFF
TRBV6-2/TRBV6-3 | CASSYLGDGELFF
TRBV12-3/TRBV12-4 | CASSFGLARLYEQYF
TRBV20-1 | CSARSGTGNEKLFF
TRBV10-3 | CAISVSGQTSYEQYF
TRBV4-3 | CASSRYGQASEQFF
TRBV11-2 | CASSRGTTGSSYEQYF
TRBV6-2/TRBV6-3 | CASSRDGHNEQFF
TRBV10-3 | CAISESTGSEAFF
TRBV7-9 | CASSLTDARRGEQYF
TRBV29-1 | CSGGDRSSYEQYF
TRBV7-2 | CASSLDGMETQYF
TRBV20-1 | CSAQTDVEQYF
TRBV29-1 | CSVEDPRPTSTGELFF
TRBV5-1 | CASSTGGTVEKLFF
TRBV28 | CASSLTSGGGQETQYF
TRBV7-9 | CASSFNREGYTF
TRBV24-1 | CATSDNRGLHGYTF
TRBV7-9 | CASSPDSEAFF
TRBV6-5 | CASSYEGQGRTGELFF
TRBV3-1 | CASSSLQGSYGYTF
TRBV5-8 | CASSATLDRGGNEQFF
TRBV5-5 | CASSLLFRVQETQYF
TRBV27 | CASSLHAEAEAFF
TRBV19 | CASSIDPSTSGSTYNEQFF
TRBV5-1 | CASSLGFDTEAFF
TRBV3-1 | CASSQDPGGNEQFF
TRBV2 | CASARDLMNTEAFF
TRBV20-1 | CSAGGRLSSYEQYF
TRBV18 | CASSQRRGWNTEAFF
TRBV7-2 | CASSFLGDSGEKLFF
TRBV7-2 | CASSSQGSRETQYF
TRBV2 | CASKEEFTQYF
TRBV27 | CASTRTGRFSTWYGYTF
TRBV5-1 | CASSPRRGDTQYF
TRBV5-6 | CASSLLTLDPTEAFF
TRBV7-6 | CASSLGVWDTQYF
TRBV6-2/TRBV6-3 | CASSSNLEVRVYEQYF
TRBV7-2 | CASSLTSGDVYDIQYF
TRBV20-1 | CSAPLGGNQPQHF
TRBV12-3/TRBV12-4 | CASSLSGSGNTIYF
TRBV18 | CASSPGRVVQADEQYF
TRBV20-1 | CSAKGGDNEKLFF